This TCR beta chain was sequenced in a study of T cells in Graves' hyperthyroidism and ophthalmopathy. Study outcomes and limitations: Blood also held most thyroid clonotypes expanded beyond 0.001. Ophthalmopathy and stable hyperthyroidism were told apart by a 13 V-J model.

Template material for amplifying TCR beta CDR3 regions consisted of RNA transcripts. A set of HTBI primers served as the primers for a first-round RT-PCR of the TCR CDR3. TCRdb processed the multiplex PCR reads anew with MiXCR; each CDR3 protein has one entry. The table records some 760,000 distinct CDR3 sequences, around 13% of them present only once. The CDR3 length is 15 residues. Germline-derived CDR1 and CDR2 are SNHLY and FYNNEI. V gave up 5 bases and J gave up 0 bases, with 11 bases separating them. This clonotype was counted only a few times. Its antigen is as yet unknown. A read error may be the cause here, since a much bigger clone is one base away.

The genes are TRBV2 and TRBJ1-5; D is ambiguous. This TCR derives from a woman under 30 with Graves' hyperthyroidism. Sequenced sample: blood. DNA of the CDR3: TGTGCCAGCAGTCTCACGAACGGTAGCAATCAGCCCCAGCATTTT. Protein: CASSLTNGSNQPQHF. Using reference TRBV2 and TRBJ1-5 for the parts outside the CDR3, the full variable domain is EPEVTQTPSHQVTQMGQEVILRCVPISNHLYFYWYRQILGQKVEFLVSFYNNEISEKSEIFDDQFSVERPDGSNFTLKIRSTKLEDSAMYFCASSLTNGSNQPQHFGDGTRLSIL.